The text below deals with one T cell receptor beta chain. The sample originates from a study of technical replicates of blood from a few donors. This table comes from immunoSEQ multiplex PCR, and its TCRdb copy is limited to in-frame clones, with some not included. The data contain 80,000 to 90,000 clones, around 94% of them seen just once; the ten biggest clones take up less than 0.3%. The V gene's germline CDR1 is KGHSH and CDR2 LQKENI. CDR3 length: 13 amino acids. Deletions cut 2 bases from V and 1 base from J, with 5 bases between. Source material: T cells isolated from PBMCs. The chain links TRBV18 to TRBJ1-1, with D uncertain. This TCR came from a human donor in good health. CDR3 region: CASSPAGNTEAFF. CDR3 nucleotides: TGTGCCAGCTCACCAGCGGGGAACACTGAAGCTTTCTTT.